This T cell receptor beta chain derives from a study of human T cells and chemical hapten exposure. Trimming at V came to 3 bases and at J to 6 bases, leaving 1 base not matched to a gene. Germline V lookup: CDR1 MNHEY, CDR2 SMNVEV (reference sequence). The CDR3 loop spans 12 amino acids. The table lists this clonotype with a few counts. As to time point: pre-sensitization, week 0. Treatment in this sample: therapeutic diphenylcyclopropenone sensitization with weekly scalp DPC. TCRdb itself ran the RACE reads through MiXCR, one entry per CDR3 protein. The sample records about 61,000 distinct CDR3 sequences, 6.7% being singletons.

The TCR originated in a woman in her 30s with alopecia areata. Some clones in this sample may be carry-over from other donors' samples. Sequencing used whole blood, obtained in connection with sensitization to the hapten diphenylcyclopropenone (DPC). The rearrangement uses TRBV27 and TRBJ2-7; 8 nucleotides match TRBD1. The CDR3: CASSFTGGEQYF. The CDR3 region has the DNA TGTGCCAGCAGTTTTACAGGGGGCGAGCAGTACTTC.